This TCR beta chain was recovered during a study of response to subunit inactivated influenza vaccine. The germline V gene encodes CDR1 KGHDR and CDR2 SFDVKD. The germline V and J ends were trimmed by 5 bases and 0 bases, with 10 bases remaining between them. The CDR3 covers 15 residues. This clonotype was observed at least ten times. What it recognizes is unknown. General study results and limits: Authors suggested each seasonal flu vaccination may recruit only limited numbers of new T cells.

TCRdb called the RT-PCR reads again in MiXCR, with one record for every CDR3 protein. Of around 320,000 distinct CDR3 sequences listed, about 20% are singletons. Sequences were derived from PBMCs from blood, sampled roughly 20 months after vaccination. This receptor was identified in a man aged 50 to 69 who received an inactivated influenza vaccine. V and J are TRBV24-1 and TRBJ1-5; a possible D gene is TRBD1 (5 bases). Here the CDR3 reads CATSAGGNSNQPQHF. In nucleotides, the CDR3 is TGTGCCACCAGTGCCGGGGGAAATAGCAATCAGCCCCAGCATTTT.